Listed below are T cell receptor beta chains from one sample, sequenced in a study of Ad26.COV2.S vaccination and SARS-CoV-2 variants. The repertoire was sequenced with immunoSEQ multiplex PCR; TCRdb's copy has only in-frame clones and lacks some. The table includes some 350,000 clones, about 90% detected once. The input for sequencing was peripheral blood, taken after recovery from COVID-19. The receptors here all came from a human donor who had recovered from COVID-19. Each CDR3 is given with its conserved first and last residue. D genes are given only for firm matches. Expanded clones are given a class, and other clones once, few, many or no size at all.

TRBV6-5	-	TRBD1	TRBJ2-7	TGTGCCAGCAGCCCGACAGGGTTCTACGAGCAGTACTTC	CASSPTGFYEQYF
TRBV19	-	-	TRBJ2-3	TGTGCCAGTAGCCGAAACGGGGCCAACACAGATACGCAGTATTTT	CASSRNGANTDTQYF
TRBV6-5	-	-	TRBJ1-1	TGTGCCAGCAGCTTGTGGGTTAACATGAACACTGAAGCTTTCTTT	CASSLWVNMNTEAFF
TRBV7-2	-	TRBD2	TRBJ2-5	TGTGCCAGCAGCTTAGGGGGGGGTATCCAAGAGACCCAGTACTTC	CASSLGGGIQETQYF
TRBV3-1/TRBV3-2	-	-	TRBJ1-2	TGTGCCAGCAGCCAAGATCGGAGTGGCTACACCTTC	CASSQDRSGYTF
TRBV6-5	-	-	TRBJ1-5	TGTGCCAGCACCCCGGAAGCAGGGGCCAATCAGCCCCAGCATTTT	CASTPEAGANQPQHF
TRBV2	-	-	TRBJ1-2	TGTGCCAGCACCCCTGATGGAGGGGGAAACTATGGCTACACCTTC	CASTPDGGGNYGYTF
TRBV20-1	once	-	TRBJ1-1	TGCAGTGCTAGTGGGGGAGGGGGTTGGAACACTGAAGCTTTCTTT	CSASGGGGWNTEAFF
TRBV7-2	-	TRBD2	TRBJ2-1	TGTGCCAGCAGCTTAGGAGGCGGGGGGAATGAGCAGTTCTTC	CASSLGGGGNEQFF
TRBV7-3	once	TRBD2	TRBJ2-1	TGTGCCAGCAGCTTAAGGATTAGCGGGGGTGATGAGCAGTTCTTC	CASSLRISGGDEQFF
TRBV7-9	-	TRBD1	TRBJ1-1	TGTGCCAGCAGCCAGGACAGGAAGAAAATGAACACTGAAGCTTTCTTT	CASSQDRKKMNTEAFF
TRBV5-6	-	-	TRBJ1-1	TGTGCCAGCAGCTTGGTCGCGATTGAATCCGGTTTCACTGAAGCTTTCTTT	CASSLVAIESGFTEAFF
TRBV21-1	once	-	TRBJ2-3	TGTGCCAGCAGCAAAGACCGACTAGCGCGGGTCACAGATACGCAGTATTTT	CASSKDRLARVTDTQYF
TRBV6-5	-	-	TRBJ2-2	TGTGCCAGCAGTTACATGAGCAGGGTTACCGGGGAGCTGTTTTTT	CASSYMSRVTGELFF
TRBV7-9	-	-	TRBJ2-3	TGTGCCAGCAGCTTAGGGCCCCAGGGAACAGATACGCAGTATTTT	CASSLGPQGTDTQYF
TRBV24-1	medium-sized	-	TRBJ1-4	TGTGCCACCCCCTCCCCGTCAGGGAGGGTTGAAAAACTGTTTTTT	CATPSPSGRVEKLFF
TRBV7-2	-	-	TRBJ1-2	TGTGCCAGCAGCTTACAAGGGAGCTATGGCTACACCTTC	CASSLQGSYGYTF
TRBV6-4	-	-	TRBJ1-5	TGTGCCAGCAGTGATTCTAAGGATAGCAATCAGCCCCAGCATTTT	CASSDSKDSNQPQHF
TRBV29-1	-	-	TRBJ2-2	TGCAGCGTTTTTGGTCCAGGGACGAACACCGGGGAGCTGTTTTTT	CSVFGPGTNTGELFF
TRBV3-1/TRBV3-2	-	TRBD2	TRBJ2-7	TGTGCCAGCAGCGGGACTAGCGGGGCTTACGAGCAGTACTTC	CASSGTSGAYEQYF
TRBV10-2	-	TRBD1	TRBJ1-1	TGCGCCAGCAGTTGGGACAGGTCGGGGACTGAAGCTTTCTTT	CASSWDRSGTEAFF
TRBV5-1	-	-	TRBJ2-2	TGCGCCAGCAGCTTGGGAGGAAGTGGCGGGGAGCTGTTTTTT	CASSLGGSGGELFF
TRBV4-3	-	TRBD1	TRBJ2-6	TGCGCCAGCAGCCAAGAGGCGACAGGGTTGCCCTCTGGGGCCAACGTCCTGACTTTC	CASSQEATGLPSGANVLTF
TRBV18	-	-	TRBJ1-4	TGTGCCAGCTCTGGTACAGAAAATGAAAAACTGTTTTTT	CASSGTENEKLFF
TRBV11-2	-	-	TRBJ2-1	TGTGCCAGCAGCTTAGTTAGTGAGCAGTTCTTC	CASSLVSEQFF
TRBV6-5	-	-	TRBJ2-7	TGTGCCAGCAGTTACGGTGGTAGCGGAGTCTACGAGCAGTACTTC	CASSYGGSGVYEQYF
TRBV6-5	-	-	TRBJ1-3	TGTGCCAGCAGCCGGACAGACACTGGAAACACCATATATTTT	CASSRTDTGNTIYF
TRBV11-2	-	-	TRBJ1-1	TGTGCCAGCAGCCCCCGGGCCCTTCACACTGAAGCTTTCTTT	CASSPRALHTEAFF
TRBV4-1	-	TRBD1	TRBJ2-7	TGCGCCAGCAGCCAAGCCGGGACAGGGGTCTACGAGCAGTACTTC	CASSQAGTGVYEQYF
TRBV27	once	-	TRBJ1-5	TGTGCCAGCAGTTTATTAGGTCAGCCCCAGCATTTT	CASSLLGQPQHF
TRBV27	-	-	TRBJ1-5	TGTGCCAGCAGTTTATTCCCAGGGAATCAGCCCCAGCATTTT	CASSLFPGNQPQHF
TRBV6-5	-	TRBD1	TRBJ1-2	TGTGCCAGCAGTTATTTCCGACAGGGATCCAAGGGCTACACCTTC	CASSYFRQGSKGYTF
TRBV6-5	-	-	TRBJ1-1	TGTGCCAGCAGTTTTCAGGGAGAGAACACTGAAGCTTTCTTT	CASSFQGENTEAFF
TRBV6-5	-	-	TRBJ1-3	TGTGCCAGTGGTAGGGACACCATATATTTT	CASGRDTIYF
TRBV20-1	-	-	TRBJ1-6	TGCAGTGCTAGGAAGGGGACACCCCTCCACTTT	CSARKGTPLHF
TRBV7-9	-	-	TRBJ1-5	TGTGCCAGCAGCCCTATAACTGGGAATCAGCCCCAGCATTTT	CASSPITGNQPQHF
TRBV6-2/TRBV6-3	-	-	TRBJ1-5	TGTGCCAGCAGTTGGAGACAGGCCGAAGGGCAGCCCCAGCATTTT	CASSWRQAEGQPQHF
TRBV10-1	-	-	TRBJ1-1	TGCGCCAGCAGTGAGGGACAGCTGAACACTGAAGCTTTCTTT	CASSEGQLNTEAFF
TRBV10-3	-	TRBD2	TRBJ2-2	TGTGCCATCAGGATTAGCGGGGCCTCCGGGGAGCTGTTTTTT	CAIRISGASGELFF
TRBV7-9	-	-	TRBJ2-7	TGTGCCAGCAGCTCCCTTAAGGGAGTAGACGGGTCCTCCTACGAGCAGTACTTC	CASSSLKGVDGSSYEQYF
TRBV7-9	-	-	TRBJ1-1	TGTGCCAGCAGCTTAGCGCGGGTGAACACTGAAGCTTTCTTT	CASSLARVNTEAFF
TRBV5-4	-	-	TRBJ1-1	TGTGCCAGCAGCCAAATTCCCAGGGTAGACACTGAAGCTTTCTTT	CASSQIPRVDTEAFF
TRBV18	-	TRBD1	TRBJ1-3	TGTGCCAGCTCCGCCCGCCCAGGGGGTAAAGGAAACACCATATATTTT	CASSARPGGKGNTIYF
TRBV11-2	-	-	TRBJ1-1	TGTGCCAGCAGCCGGGGCGGACAGAACACTGAAGCTTTCTTT	CASSRGGQNTEAFF
TRBV19	-	TRBD2	TRBJ2-7	TGTGCCAGTACCGGTAGCGGGGGCTCCTACGAGCAGTACTTC	CASTGSGGSYEQYF